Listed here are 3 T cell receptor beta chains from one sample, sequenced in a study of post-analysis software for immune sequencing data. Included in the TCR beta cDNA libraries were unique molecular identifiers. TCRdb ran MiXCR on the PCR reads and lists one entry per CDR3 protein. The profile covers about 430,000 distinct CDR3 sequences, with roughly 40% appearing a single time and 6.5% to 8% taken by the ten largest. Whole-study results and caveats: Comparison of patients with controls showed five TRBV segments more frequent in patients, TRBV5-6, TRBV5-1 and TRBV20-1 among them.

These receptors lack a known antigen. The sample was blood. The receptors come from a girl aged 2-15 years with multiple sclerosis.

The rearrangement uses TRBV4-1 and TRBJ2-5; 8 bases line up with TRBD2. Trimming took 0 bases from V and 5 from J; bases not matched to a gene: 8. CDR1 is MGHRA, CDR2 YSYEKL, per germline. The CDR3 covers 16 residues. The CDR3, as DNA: TGCGCCAGCAGCCAAGATCTTGCTAGCGGGTGGGAGACCCAGTACTTC. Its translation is CASSQDLASGWETQYF.

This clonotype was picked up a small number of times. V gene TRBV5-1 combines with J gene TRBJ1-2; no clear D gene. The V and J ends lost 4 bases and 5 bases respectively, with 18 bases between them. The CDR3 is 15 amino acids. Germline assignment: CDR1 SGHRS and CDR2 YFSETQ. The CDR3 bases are TGCGCCAGCAGCCGGCCCGGGGATATCGCGTATGGCTACACCTTC. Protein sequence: CASSRPGDIAYGYTF.

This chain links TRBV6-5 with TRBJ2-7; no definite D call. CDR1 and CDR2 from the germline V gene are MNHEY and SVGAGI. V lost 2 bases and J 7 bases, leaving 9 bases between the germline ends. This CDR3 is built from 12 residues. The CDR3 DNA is TGTGCCAGCAGTTACCCGGGCTGGGAGCAGTACTTC. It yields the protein CASSYPGWEQYF.